The 21 T cell receptor beta chains below all came from one sample that was sequenced in a study of cytomegalovirus exposure and HLA in healthy donors. Vbeta (60) and Jbeta (13) primers were used in the PCR. Only in-frame clones appear in the TCRdb table, and some are missing; sequencing was by immunoSEQ multiplex PCR. The table lists roughly 80,000 clones, about 74% of them singletons. Sequenced input: PBMCs. Receptors originate from a woman between 45 and 60 years old in good health and CMV-seropositive.

The chain is built from TRBV7-2 and TRBJ2-7, with 9 positions matching TRBD2. This CDR3 is 15 amino acids long. Germline-derived CDR1 and CDR2 are SGHTA and FQGNSA. Unmatched junction bases numbered 5, after V lost 3 bases and J lost 2 bases. CDR3 bases: TGTGCCAGCAGCTTCCTAGCGGGAACCACCTACGAGCAGTACTTC. Protein sequence: CASSFLAGTTYEQYF.

DNA of the CDR3: TGTGCCAGCAGTGAAGGAACTAGCGGGAGGGGTTGGCAGTTCTTC. This codes for CASSEGTSGRGWQFF. The chain joins TRBV6-1 to TRBJ2-1, with TRBD2 matching over 13 bases. CDR1 MNHNS and CDR2 SASEGT come from the germline V gene. The CDR3 consists of 15 residues. Losses at the gene ends were 1 base for V and 12 bases for J; bases not matched to a gene: 6.

This chain uses TRBV5-6 with TRBJ2-7; D is uncertain. Germline V CDR1 and CDR2: SGHDT, YYEEEE. The length of the CDR3 is 13 residues. V was cut by 2 bases and J by 1 base, with 7 bases left in between. In nucleotides, the CDR3 is TGTGCCAGCAGCTTAGTACGGTCCTACGAGCAGTACTTC. Protein product: CASSLVRSYEQYF.

The J gene is TRBJ1-2, the V gene TRBV30; tentative D call: TRBD1 (5 bases). CDR3 length equals 15 residues. Germline CDR1 is GTSNPN and CDR2 is SVGIG (reference sequence). V lost 1 base to trimming and J lost 8 bases, with 20 bases between them. The CDR3 bases are TGTGCCTGGAGTGCCCCTGGACGGCTCGGGGGGGGCTACACCTTC. Its protein is CAWSAPGRLGGGYTF.

The chain uses TRBV19 and TRBJ1-3; no clear D. The germline V gene has CDR1 LNHDA and CDR2 SQIVND (reference sequence). Trimming took 6 bases from V and 3 from J, leaving 9 bases between them. The CDR3 contains 13 residues. The CDR3 DNA reads TGTGCCAGTAGAATGGCAAATGGAAACACCATATATTTT. Translated: CASRMANGNTIYF.

The table lists this clone with a count of one. The chain uses TRBV7-6 and TRBJ1-5; 10 positions match TRBD1. The CDR3 has 15 residues. Per the germline V gene, CDR1 is SGHVS and CDR2 is FNYEAQ. J gave up 5 bases and V 4 bases, and 5 bases lay outside the gene matches. The CDR3 bases are TGTGCCAGCAGCTGGGGACAGGGGAGGGATCAGCCCCAGCATTTT. Translation: CASSWGQGRDQPQHF. Based on the CDR3 plus reference TRBV7-6 and TRBJ1-5, the full variable domain is GAGVSQSPRYKVTKRGQDVALRCDPISGHVSLYWYRQALGQGPEFLTYFNYEAQQDKSGLPNDRFSAERPEGSISTLTIQRTEQRDSAMYRCASSWGQGRDQPQHFGDGTRLSIL.

This clone was detected only once. The CDR3 loop is CASSLKRDSPSHEQFF. CDR3 sequence (DNA): TGTGCCAGCAGCTTAAAACGGGACTCCCCTAGCCATGAGCAGTTCTTC. The V gene is TRBV7-3, the J gene TRBJ2-1, with TRBD2 as a possible D gene (6 bases). Trimming left V 1 base short and J 8 bases short, with 18 bases between. Germline assignment: CDR1 SGHTA and CDR2 FQGTGA. The CDR3 loop spans 16 amino acids.

V and J are TRBV5-6 and TRBJ2-3, with 9 bases matching TRBD2. Germline CDR1 reads SGHDT; CDR2 reads YYEEEE. V was pared by 5 bases and J by 1 base, with 2 bases of the junction left unmatched. CDR3 length: 14 residues. CDR3 coding DNA: TGTGCCAGCAGTTGGACTAGCGGCACAGATACGCAGTATTTT. This encodes CASSWTSGTDTQYF. The entire variable domain, with the rest obtained from reference TRBV5-6 and TRBJ2-3, is as follows: DAGVTQSPTHLIKTRGQQVTLRCSPKSGHDTVSWYQQALGQGPQFIFQYYEEEERQRGNFPDRFSGHQFPNYSSELNVNALLLGDSALYLCASSWTSGTDTQYFGPGTRLTVL.

The rearrangement joins TRBV11-1 to TRBJ2-7; 11 bases are shared with TRBD2. The CDR3 sequence is 15 residues long. Germline loops: CDR1 SGHAT, CDR2 FQDESV (reference sequence). V was pared by 4 bases and J by 4 bases, with 6 bases of the junction left unmatched. CDR3 coding DNA: TGTGCCAGCAGCTCGACGGGACTAGCGGCTTACGAGCAGTACTTC. Residues: CASSSTGLAAYEQYF.

The chain recombines TRBV14 with TRBJ2-2; D might be TRBD2 (5 bases). Germline CDR1 and CDR2: SGHDN and FVKESK. Trimming removed 8 bases from V and 5 bases from J, with 18 bases in between. The CDR3 covers 15 residues. The CDR3 region is CASPNRWEKTGELFF. The CDR3 region has the DNA TGTGCCAGCCCAAATCGATGGGAGAAAACCGGGGAGCTGTTTTTT.

The V and J genes are TRBV2 and TRBJ1-2; a possible D gene is TRBD1 (5 bases). The ends were cut back, 2 bases at V and 0 bases at J, with 16 bases in the middle. CDR1 is SNHLY and CDR2 is FYNNEI in the germline V gene. This CDR3 is built from 17 residues. This CDR3 reads CASSELDSQITNYGYTF. DNA for the CDR3: TGTGCCAGCAGTGAACTTGACAGTCAAATAACTAACTATGGCTACACCTTC.

CDR3 bases: TGCAGCGTTGCCTGGAACACCGGGGAGCTGTTTTTT. This sequence encodes CSVAWNTGELFF. V is TRBV29-1 and J is TRBJ2-2; D is unresolved. CDR1 is SQVTM, CDR2 ANQGSEA, per germline. The V gene lost 4 bases and the J gene lost 1 base, with 4 bases spanning the gap. The CDR3 consists of 12 residues.

This clone has only a few counts. The genes are TRBV30 and TRBJ2-7, with 13 nucleotides matching TRBD2. CDR1 is GTSNPN, CDR2 SVGIG, per germline (reference sequence). This CDR3 spans 15 amino acids. The V segment lost 1 base and the J segment 9 bases; nucleotides outside the gene matches: 9. CDR3 DNA sequence: TGTGCCTGGAGTGCTTTGACTAGCGGGGGGCTTGGGCAGTACTTC. Residues: CAWSALTSGGLGQYF.

In this sample, this clone turned up a few times. The CDR3 reads CASSYYSRQISEQFF. CDR3 DNA sequence: TGTGCCAGTAGTTACTACTCCCGTCAGATTAGTGAGCAGTTCTTC. This chain connects TRBV19 to TRBJ2-1; D is unresolved. Germline CDR1 is LNHDA and CDR2 is SQIVND (reference sequence). The germline V and J ends were trimmed by 5 bases and 9 bases, with 20 bases remaining between them. The CDR3 runs to 15 residues.

The chain links TRBV7-8 to TRBJ2-3, with TRBD1 identical over 9 bases. The V gene's germline CDR1 is SGHVS and CDR2 FQNEAQ. J lost 3 bases, V lost 2 bases, and 6 bases had no gene match. The CDR3 is made up of 16 amino acids. The CDR3 nucleotides are TGTGCCAGCAGCTTATACCGGGACAGGGATACAGATACGCAGTATTTT. Translating it yields CASSLYRDRDTDTQYF.

This chain uses TRBV6-5 with TRBJ2-7, with D hard to call. CDR1 MNHEY and CDR2 SVGAGI come from the germline V gene. This CDR3 spans 13 amino acids. Trimming removed 5 bases at V and 4 bases at J, with 12 bases between. CDR3 residues: CASSVGYSYEQYF. The CDR3 nucleotides read TGTGCCAGCAGTGTGGGTTACAGTTACGAGCAGTACTTC.

This clone was seen a few times. This chain joins TRBV7-9 and TRBJ2-3; D is perhaps TRBD2 (5 bases). This CDR3 has 17 residues. Trimming removed 5 bases from V and 4 bases from J, with 22 bases in between. Per the germline V gene, CDR1 is SEHNR and CDR2 is FQNEAQ (reference sequence). The CDR3 here is CASSQTAGLGLADTQYF. DNA of the CDR3: TGTGCCAGCAGCCAAACGGCCGGCCTTGGACTGGCAGATACGCAGTATTTT.

The J gene is TRBJ1-1, the V gene TRBV6-4, with 7 bases that match TRBD1. This CDR3 is built from 15 residues. Per the germline V gene, CDR1 is MRHNA and CDR2 is SNTAGT. Unmatched junction bases numbered 11, after V lost 6 bases and J lost 4 bases. Here the CDR3 reads CASRETGLVATEAFF. Here the CDR3 DNA reads TGTGCCAGCAGAGAGACAGGGCTGGTCGCCACTGAAGCTTTCTTT.

A single count supports this clone. The J gene is TRBJ1-5, the V gene TRBV7-9; D unclear. V lost 8 bases to trimming and J lost 15 bases, with 14 bases between them. The CDR3 covers 10 residues. Germline V gene sequence: CDR1 SEHNR, CDR2 FQNEAQ (reference sequence). CDR3 protein: CASDPMRVHF. The CDR3, as DNA: TGTGCCAGCGACCCCATGCGGGTGCATTTT.

The chain carries TRBV9 and TRBJ2-5; 7 nucleotides agree with TRBD1. The CDR3 spans 14 residues. The V gene's germline CDR1 is SGDLS and CDR2 YYNGEE. The V gene end was trimmed by 4 bases and the J gene end by 2 bases; junction bases not matched to a gene: 5. The CDR3 is CASSLGTAQETQYF. For the CDR3, the DNA is TGTGCCAGCAGCCTCGGGACAGCACAAGAGACCCAGTACTTC.

The chain recombines TRBV7-9 with TRBJ2-2; possibly TRBD1 for D (5 bases). The CDR3 is 16 residues long. Per the germline V gene, CDR1 is SEHNR and CDR2 is FQNEAQ (reference sequence). Between the trimmed V and J ends, which lost 1 base and 5 bases, there was a span of 14 bases. CDR3 region: CASSLVRVVGTGELFF. DNA of the CDR3: TGTGCCAGCAGCTTAGTCAGGGTAGTGGGGACCGGGGAGCTGTTTTTT.